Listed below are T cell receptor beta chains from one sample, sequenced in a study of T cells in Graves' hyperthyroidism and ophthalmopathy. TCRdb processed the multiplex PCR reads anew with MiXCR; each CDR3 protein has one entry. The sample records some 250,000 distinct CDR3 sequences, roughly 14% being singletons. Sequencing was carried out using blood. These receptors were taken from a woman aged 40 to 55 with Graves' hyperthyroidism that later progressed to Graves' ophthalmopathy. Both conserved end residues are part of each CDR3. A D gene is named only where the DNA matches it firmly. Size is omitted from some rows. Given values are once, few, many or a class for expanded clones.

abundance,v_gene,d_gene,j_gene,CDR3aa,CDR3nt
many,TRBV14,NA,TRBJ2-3,CASSPGTLSTDTQYF,TGTGCCAGCAGCCCCGGGACGCTGAGCACAGATACGCAGTATTTT
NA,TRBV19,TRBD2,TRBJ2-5,CASSIGLAKETQYF,TGTGCCAGTAGTATCGGACTAGCGAAAGAGACCCAGTACTTC
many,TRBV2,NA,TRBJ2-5,CASSPTGTSLETQYF,TGTGCCAGCAGCCCGACCGGCACTAGTTTGGAGACCCAGTACTTC
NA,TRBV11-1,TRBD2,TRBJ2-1,CASSTGTSAYNEQFF,TGTGCCAGCAGCACCGGGACTAGCGCCTACAATGAGCAGTTCTTC
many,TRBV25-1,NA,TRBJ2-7,CASSGPGRDYEQYF,TGTGCCAGCAGTGGACCGGGACGGGACTACGAGCAGTACTTC
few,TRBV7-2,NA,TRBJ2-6,CASSSLGLREARSPGANVLTF,TGTGCCAGCAGCTCCTTAGGTCTCAGGGAGGCAAGATCGCCTGGGGCCAACGTCCTGACTTTC
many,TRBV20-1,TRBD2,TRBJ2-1,CSARDIEREGFNEQFF,TGCAGTGCTAGAGATATAGAGCGGGAGGGTTTCAATGAGCAGTTCTTC
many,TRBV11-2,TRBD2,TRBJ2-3,CASSFPKGGSLLDTQYF,TGTGCCAGCAGCTTCCCGAAGGGCGGGAGTTTACTAGATACGCAGTATTTT
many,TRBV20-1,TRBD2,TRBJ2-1,CSVNLGTRNEQFF,TGCAGTGTTAATCTCGGGACTAGGAATGAGCAGTTCTTC
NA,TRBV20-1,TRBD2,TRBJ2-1,CSAPSLAAGGEQFF,TGCAGTGCTCCTTCTCTAGCGGCCGGGGGAGAGCAGTTCTTC
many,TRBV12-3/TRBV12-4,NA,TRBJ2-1,CASSPYPGNSYNEQFF,TGTGCCAGCAGTCCCTACCCGGGTAACTCCTACAATGAGCAGTTCTTC
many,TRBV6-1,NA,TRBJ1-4,CASRQGPGANEKLFF,TGTGCCAGCAGGCAGGGCCCTGGTGCTAATGAAAAACTGTTTTTT
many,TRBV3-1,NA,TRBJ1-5,CASSPGIYSNQPQHF,TGTGCCAGCAGCCCAGGAATTTATAGCAATCAGCCCCAGCATTTT
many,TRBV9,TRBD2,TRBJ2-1,CASSVAEREFYNEQFF,TGTGCCAGCAGCGTAGCGGAGCGGGAGTTCTACAATGAGCAGTTCTTC
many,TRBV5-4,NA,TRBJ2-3,CASSPPLGQGPTDTQYF,TGTGCCAGCAGCCCCCCTTTGGGGCAGGGCCCCACAGATACGCAGTATTTT
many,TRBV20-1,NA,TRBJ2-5,CSASKAEETQYF,TGCAGTGCTAGTAAAGCGGAAGAGACCCAGTACTTC
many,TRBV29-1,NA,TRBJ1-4,CSVRRGHTNEKLFF,TGCAGCGTTCGGCGGGGTCATACTAATGAAAAACTGTTTTTT
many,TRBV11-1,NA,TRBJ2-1,CASSLGQYSSYNEQFF,TGTGCCAGCAGCTTAGGACAGTATAGCTCCTACAATGAGCAGTTCTTC
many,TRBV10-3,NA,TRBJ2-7,CATRRDSYEQYF,TGTGCCACCCGGCGGGACTCCTACGAGCAGTACTTC
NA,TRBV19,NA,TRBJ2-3,CASSRGTPVGDTQYF,TGTGCCAGTAGTCGGGGGACGCCGGTCGGGGATACGCAGTATTTT
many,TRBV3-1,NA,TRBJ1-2,CASSQEPSNYGYTF,TGTGCCAGCAGCCAAGAACCGTCTAACTATGGCTACACCTTC
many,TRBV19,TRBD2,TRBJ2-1,CASSSTSGRWNEQFF,TGTGCCAGTAGTTCCACTAGCGGGAGATGGAATGAGCAGTTCTTC
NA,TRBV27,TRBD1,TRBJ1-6,CASRRRDRGHNSPLHF,TGTGCCAGCAGACGTAGGGACAGGGGGCACAATTCACCCCTCCACTTT
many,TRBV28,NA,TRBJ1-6,CASRSGFPDSPLHF,TGTGCCAGCAGATCGGGCTTCCCGGATTCACCCCTCCACTTT
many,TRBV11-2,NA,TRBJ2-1,CASSLGAGNYNEQFF,TGTGCCAGCAGCTTAGGGGCAGGGAACTACAATGAGCAGTTCTTC
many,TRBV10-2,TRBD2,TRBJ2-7,CASSEWVGRAWEQYF,TGCGCCAGCAGTGAATGGGTCGGGAGGGCCTGGGAGCAGTACTTC
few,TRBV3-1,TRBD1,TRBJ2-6,CASSQNRGQPGANVLTF,TGTGCCAGCAGCCAAAACAGGGGGCAACCCGGGGCCAACGTCCTGACTTTC
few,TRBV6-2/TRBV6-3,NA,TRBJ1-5,CASSYRGGGQPQHF,TGTGCCAGCAGTTACAGGGGAGGTGGCCAGCCCCAGCATTTT
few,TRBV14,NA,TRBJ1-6,CASSLYGTSSPLHF,TGTGCCAGCAGCCTCTACGGGACCTCTTCACCCCTCCACTTT
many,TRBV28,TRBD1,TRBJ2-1,CASSFLFGTGRGEQFF,TGTGCCAGCAGTTTTCTCTTCGGGACAGGGCGGGGTGAGCAGTTCTTC
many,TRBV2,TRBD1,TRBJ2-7,CASRLSGGWGEQYF,TGTGCCAGCAGACTTTCAGGGGGCTGGGGCGAGCAGTACTTC
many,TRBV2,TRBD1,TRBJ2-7,CASSGQAAYEQYF,TGTGCCAGCAGCGGACAGGCAGCCTACGAGCAGTACTTC
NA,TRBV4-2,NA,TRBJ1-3,CASSQETSPGNTIYF,TGTGCCAGCAGCCAAGAAACCAGCCCTGGAAACACCATATATTTT
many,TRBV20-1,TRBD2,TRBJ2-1,CSASTGGVRNEQFF,TGCAGTGCTAGTACTGGGGGGGTGCGCAATGAGCAGTTCTTC
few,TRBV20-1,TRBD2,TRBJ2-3,CSADYSGGTDTQYF,TGCAGTGCTGATTATAGCGGGGGCACAGATACGCAGTATTTT
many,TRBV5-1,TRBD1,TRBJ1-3,CASSFGTAGNTIYF,TGCGCCAGCAGCTTTGGGACAGCTGGAAACACCATATATTTT
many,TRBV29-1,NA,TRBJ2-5,CSVDHTQQETQYF,TGCAGCGTTGATCACACACAGCAAGAGACCCAGTACTTC
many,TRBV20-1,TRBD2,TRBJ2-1,CSARGTGGLMNEQFF,TGCAGTGCTAGAGGGACGGGAGGGCTCATGAATGAGCAGTTCTTC
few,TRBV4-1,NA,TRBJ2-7,CASSQVGPPYEQYF,TGCGCCAGCAGCCAAGTGGGACCCCCCTACGAGCAGTACTTC
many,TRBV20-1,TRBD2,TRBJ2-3,CSARKAFRDYYFSPDTQYF,TGCAGTGCTAGAAAAGCTTTCCGGGACTACTATTTTTCACCGGATACGCAGTATTTT
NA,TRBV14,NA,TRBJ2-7,CASSQGIEQYF,TGTGCCAGCAGCCAGGGGATCGAGCAGTACTTC
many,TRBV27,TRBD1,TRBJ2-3,CASSPRQGTQYF,TGTGCCAGCAGTCCGAGACAGGGAACGCAGTATTTT
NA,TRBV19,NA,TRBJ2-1,CASSIESTDEQFF,TGTGCCAGTAGTATAGAGTCCACGGATGAGCAGTTCTTC
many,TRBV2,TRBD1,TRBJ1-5,CASSPTGQSPHF,TGTGCCAGCAGTCCAACGGGACAGTCCCCGCATTTT
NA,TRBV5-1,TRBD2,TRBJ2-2,CASSWVKGLAGVTGELFF,TGCGCCAGCAGCTGGGTAAAAGGACTAGCGGGAGTTACCGGGGAGCTGTTTTTT
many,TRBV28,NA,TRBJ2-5,CASSPSWSKQETQYF,TGTGCCAGCAGTCCATCCTGGAGTAAACAAGAGACCCAGTACTTC
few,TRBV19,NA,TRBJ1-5,CASTRMGNSNQPQHF,TGTGCCAGTACCCGAATGGGTAATAGCAATCAGCCCCAGCATTTT
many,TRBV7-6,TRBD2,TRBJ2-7,CASSLAGGEAYEQYF,TGTGCCAGCAGCTTAGCGGGAGGGGAGGCCTACGAGCAGTACTTC
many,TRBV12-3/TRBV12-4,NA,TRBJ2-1,CASSLFSAGSQGNEQFF,TGTGCCAGCAGTTTATTCTCGGCGGGGTCTCAGGGGAATGAGCAGTTCTTC
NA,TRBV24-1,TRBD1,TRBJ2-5,CATSVIGQEETQYF,TGTGCCACCAGTGTCATCGGACAGGAAGAGACCCAGTACTTC